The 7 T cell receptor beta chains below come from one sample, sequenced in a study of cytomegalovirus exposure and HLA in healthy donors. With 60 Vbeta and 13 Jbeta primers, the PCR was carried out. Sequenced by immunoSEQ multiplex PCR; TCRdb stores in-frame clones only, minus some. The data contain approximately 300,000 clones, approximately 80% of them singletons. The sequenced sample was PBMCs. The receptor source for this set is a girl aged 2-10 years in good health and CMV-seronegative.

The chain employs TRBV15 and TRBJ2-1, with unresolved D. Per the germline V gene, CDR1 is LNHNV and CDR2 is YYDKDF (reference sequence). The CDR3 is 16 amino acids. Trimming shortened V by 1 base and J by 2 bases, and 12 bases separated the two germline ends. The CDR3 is CATSRGGIITYNEQFF. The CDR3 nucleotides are TGTGCCACCAGCAGAGGAGGAATCATAACCTACAATGAGCAGTTCTTC.

Here the CDR3 DNA reads TGTGCCAGCAGTACCCGGTTACTAGCGTTAAATGAGCAGTTCTTC. Protein: CASSTRLLALNEQFF. The chain joins TRBV2 to TRBJ2-1; 7 bases fit TRBD2. The CDR3 extends over 15 amino acids. Germline loops: CDR1 SNHLY, CDR2 FYNNEI. Germline trimming cut 5 bases from V and 7 bases from J; bases unmatched to any gene: 11.

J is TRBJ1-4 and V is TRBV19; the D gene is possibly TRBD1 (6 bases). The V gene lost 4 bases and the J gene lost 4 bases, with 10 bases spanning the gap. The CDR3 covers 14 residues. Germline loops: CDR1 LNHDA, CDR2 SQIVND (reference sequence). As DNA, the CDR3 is TGTGCCAGTAGTACTATACAGGGTAATGAAAAACTGTTTTTT. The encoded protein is CASSTIQGNEKLFF.

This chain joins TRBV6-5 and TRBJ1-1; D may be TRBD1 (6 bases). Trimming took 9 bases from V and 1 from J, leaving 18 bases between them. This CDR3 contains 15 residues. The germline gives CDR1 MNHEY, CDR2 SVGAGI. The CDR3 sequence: CASKTGQQGNTEAFF. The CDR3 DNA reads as TGTGCCAGTAAAACAGGCCAACAGGGGAACACTGAAGCTTTCTTT.

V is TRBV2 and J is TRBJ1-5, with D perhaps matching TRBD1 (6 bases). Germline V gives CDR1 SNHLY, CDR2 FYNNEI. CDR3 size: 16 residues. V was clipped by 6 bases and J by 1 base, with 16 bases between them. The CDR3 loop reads CASRKHRDTSNQPQHF. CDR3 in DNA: TGTGCCAGCAGAAAACACCGGGACACCAGCAATCAGCCCCAGCATTTT. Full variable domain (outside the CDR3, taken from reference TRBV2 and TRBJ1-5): EPEVTQTPSHQVTQMGQEVILRCVPISNHLYFYWYRQILGQKVEFLVSFYNNEISEKSEIFDDQFSVERPDGSNFTLKIRSTKLEDSAMYFCASRKHRDTSNQPQHFGDGTRLSIL.

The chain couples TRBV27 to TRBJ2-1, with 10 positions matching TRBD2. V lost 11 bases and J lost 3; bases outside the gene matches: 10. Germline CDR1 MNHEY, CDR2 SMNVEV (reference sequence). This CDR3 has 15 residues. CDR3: CAANKREGHYNEQFF. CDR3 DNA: TGTGCCGCGAACAAGCGGGAGGGCCACTACAATGAGCAGTTCTTC.

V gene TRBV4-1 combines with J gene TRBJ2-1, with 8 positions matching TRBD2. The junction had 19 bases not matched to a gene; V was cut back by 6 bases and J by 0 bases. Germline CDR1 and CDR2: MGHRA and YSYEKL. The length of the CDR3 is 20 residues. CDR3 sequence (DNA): TGCGCCAGCAGATCCCTAGGGGCTAACGGGGGGGGTCCCTCCTACAATGAGCAGTTCTTC. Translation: CASRSLGANGGGPSYNEQFF.